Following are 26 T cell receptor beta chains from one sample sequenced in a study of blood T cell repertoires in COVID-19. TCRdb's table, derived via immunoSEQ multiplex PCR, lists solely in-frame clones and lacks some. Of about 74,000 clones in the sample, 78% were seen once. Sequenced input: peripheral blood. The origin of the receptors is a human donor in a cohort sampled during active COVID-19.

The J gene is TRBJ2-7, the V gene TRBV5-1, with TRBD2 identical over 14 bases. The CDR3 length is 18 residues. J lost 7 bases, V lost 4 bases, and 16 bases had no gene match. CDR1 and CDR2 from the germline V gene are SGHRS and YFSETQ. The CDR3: CASSPLIGTSGSLGEQYF. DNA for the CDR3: TGCGCCAGCAGCCCCCTAATCGGGACTAGCGGGAGCCTGGGGGAGCAGTACTTC.

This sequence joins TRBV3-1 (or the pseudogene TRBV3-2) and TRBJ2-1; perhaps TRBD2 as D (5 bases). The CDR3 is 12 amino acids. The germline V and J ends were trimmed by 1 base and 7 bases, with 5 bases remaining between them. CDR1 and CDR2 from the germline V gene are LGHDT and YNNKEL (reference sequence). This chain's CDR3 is CASSQGGNEQFF. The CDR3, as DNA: TGTGCCAGCAGCCAAGGAGGGAATGAGCAGTTCTTC.

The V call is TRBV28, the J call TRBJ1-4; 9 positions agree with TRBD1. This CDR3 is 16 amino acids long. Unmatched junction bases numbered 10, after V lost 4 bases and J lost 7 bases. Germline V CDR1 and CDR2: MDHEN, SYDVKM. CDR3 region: CASSSGPGQGGEKLFF. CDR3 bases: TGTGCCAGCAGTTCGGGGCCGGGACAGGGCGGTGAAAAACTGTTTTTT.

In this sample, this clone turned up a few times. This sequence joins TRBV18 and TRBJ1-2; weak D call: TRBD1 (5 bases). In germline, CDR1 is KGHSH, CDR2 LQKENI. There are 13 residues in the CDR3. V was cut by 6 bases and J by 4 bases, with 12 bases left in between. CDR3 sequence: CASSPDSLYGYTF. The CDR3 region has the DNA TGTGCCAGCTCCCCAGACAGTCTCTATGGCTACACCTTC. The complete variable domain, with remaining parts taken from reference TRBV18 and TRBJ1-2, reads NAGVMQNPRHLVRRRGQEARLRCSPMKGHSHVYWYRQLPEEGLKFMVYLQKENIIDESGMPKERFSAEFPKEGPSILRIQQVVRGDSAAYFCASSPDSLYGYTFGSGTRLTVV.

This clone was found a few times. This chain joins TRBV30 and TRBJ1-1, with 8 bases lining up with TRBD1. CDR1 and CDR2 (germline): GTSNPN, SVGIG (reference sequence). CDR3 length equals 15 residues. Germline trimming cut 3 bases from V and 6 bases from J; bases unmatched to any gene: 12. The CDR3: CAWSRPGQGAAEAFF. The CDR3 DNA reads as TGTGCCTGGAGCCGACCCGGACAGGGCGCAGCTGAAGCTTTCTTT.

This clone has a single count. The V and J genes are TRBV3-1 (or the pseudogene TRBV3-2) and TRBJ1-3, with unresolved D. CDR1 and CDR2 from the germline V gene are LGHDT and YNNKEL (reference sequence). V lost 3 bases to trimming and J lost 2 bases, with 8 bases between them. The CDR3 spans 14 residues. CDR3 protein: CASSQREAGNTIYF. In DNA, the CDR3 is TGTGCCAGCAGCCAGAGAGAGGCTGGAAACACCATATATTTT.

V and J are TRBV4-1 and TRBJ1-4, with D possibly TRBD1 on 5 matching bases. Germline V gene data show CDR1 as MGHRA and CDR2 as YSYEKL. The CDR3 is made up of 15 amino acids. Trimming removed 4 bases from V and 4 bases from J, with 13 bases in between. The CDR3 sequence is CASSPPGILNEKLFF. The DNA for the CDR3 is TGCGCCAGCAGCCCCCCAGGGATCCTTAATGAAAAACTGTTTTTT.

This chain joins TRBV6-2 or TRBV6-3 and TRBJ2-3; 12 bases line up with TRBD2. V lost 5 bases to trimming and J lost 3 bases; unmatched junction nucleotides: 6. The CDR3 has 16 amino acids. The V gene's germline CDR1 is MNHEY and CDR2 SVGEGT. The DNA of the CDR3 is TGTGCCAGCAGTACCCGACTAGCGGGAGTTACAGATACGCAGTATTTT. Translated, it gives CASSTRLAGVTDTQYF.

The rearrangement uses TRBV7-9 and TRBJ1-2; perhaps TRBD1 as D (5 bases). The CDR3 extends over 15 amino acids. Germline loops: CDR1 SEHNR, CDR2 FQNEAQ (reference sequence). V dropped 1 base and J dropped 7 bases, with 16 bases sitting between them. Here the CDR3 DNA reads TGTGCCAGCAGCTTAGATCTAGGGGCCAGTTCTGGCTACACCTTC. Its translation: CASSLDLGASSGYTF.

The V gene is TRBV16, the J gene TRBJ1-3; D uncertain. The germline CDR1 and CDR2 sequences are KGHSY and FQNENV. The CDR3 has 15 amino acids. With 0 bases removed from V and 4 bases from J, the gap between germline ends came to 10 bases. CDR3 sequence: CASSQSHGEGNTIYF. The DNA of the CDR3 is TGTGCCAGCAGCCAATCTCACGGTGAAGGAAACACCATATATTTT.

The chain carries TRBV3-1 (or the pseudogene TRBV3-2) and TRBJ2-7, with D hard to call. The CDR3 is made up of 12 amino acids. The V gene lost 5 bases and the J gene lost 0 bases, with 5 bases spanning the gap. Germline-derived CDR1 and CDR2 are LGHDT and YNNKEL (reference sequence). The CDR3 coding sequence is TGTGCCAGCAGCTCTAGCTCCTACGAGCAGTACTTC. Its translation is CASSSSSYEQYF.

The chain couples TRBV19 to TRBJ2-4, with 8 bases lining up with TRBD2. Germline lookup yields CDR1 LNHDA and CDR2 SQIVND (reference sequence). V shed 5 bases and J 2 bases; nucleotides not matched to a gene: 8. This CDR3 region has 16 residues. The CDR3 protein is CASSPGAGVTKNIQYF. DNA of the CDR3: TGTGCCAGTAGTCCTGGAGCGGGAGTGACCAAAAACATTCAGTACTTC.

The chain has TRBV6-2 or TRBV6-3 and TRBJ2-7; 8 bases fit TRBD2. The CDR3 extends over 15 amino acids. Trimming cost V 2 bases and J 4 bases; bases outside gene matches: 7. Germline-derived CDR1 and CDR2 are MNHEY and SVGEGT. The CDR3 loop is CASSYTPTGGYEQYF. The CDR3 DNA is TGTGCCAGCAGTTACACCCCAACGGGGGGGTACGAGCAGTACTTC.

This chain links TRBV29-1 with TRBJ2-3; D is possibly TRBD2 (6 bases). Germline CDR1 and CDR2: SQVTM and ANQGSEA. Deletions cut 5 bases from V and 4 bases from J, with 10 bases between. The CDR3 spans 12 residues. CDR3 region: CSVQEGSDTQYF. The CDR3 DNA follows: TGCAGCGTTCAGGAGGGATCAGATACGCAGTATTTT.

CDR3 sequence reads: CASSHPGGETQYF. The CDR3, as DNA: TGCGCCAGCAGCCACCCAGGTGGGGAGACCCAGTACTTC. The V call is TRBV4-1, the J call TRBJ2-5; D gene unclear. Trimming took 3 bases from V and 5 from J, leaving 10 bases between them. The CDR3 contains 13 residues. Germline assignment: CDR1 MGHRA and CDR2 YSYEKL.

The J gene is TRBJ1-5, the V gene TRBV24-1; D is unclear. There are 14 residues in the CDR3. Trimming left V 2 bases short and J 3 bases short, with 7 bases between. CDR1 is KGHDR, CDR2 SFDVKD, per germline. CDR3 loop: CATSDYSYNQPQHF. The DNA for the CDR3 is TGTGCCACCAGTGATTACAGCTACAATCAGCCCCAGCATTTT.

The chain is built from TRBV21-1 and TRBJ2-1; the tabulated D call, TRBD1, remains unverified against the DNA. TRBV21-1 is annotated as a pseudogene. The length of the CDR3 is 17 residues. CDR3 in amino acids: CASSKAFSGTGYNEQFF. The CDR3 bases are TGTGCCAGCAGCAAAGCGTTCTCCGGGACAGGGTACAATGAGCAGTTCTTC.

CDR3 nucleotides: TGTGCCACCACCGCGGGTGCCTACGAGCAGTACTTC. Translation gives CATTAGAYEQYF. J is TRBJ2-7 and V is TRBV6-4, with TRBD2 as a possible D gene (5 bases). Germline V gene lookup returns CDR1 MRHNA and CDR2 SNTAGT. Trimming took off 10 bases at V and 2 bases at J, with 12 bases between the two ends. The CDR3 has 12 amino acids.

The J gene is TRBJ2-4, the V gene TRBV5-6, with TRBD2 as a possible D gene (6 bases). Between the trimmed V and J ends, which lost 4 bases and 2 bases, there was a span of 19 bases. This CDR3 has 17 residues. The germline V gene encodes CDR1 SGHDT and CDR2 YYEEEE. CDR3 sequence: CASSRPWGGLTKNIQYF. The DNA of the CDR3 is TGTGCCAGCAGCCGGCCTTGGGGAGGTCTGACCAAAAACATTCAGTACTTC.

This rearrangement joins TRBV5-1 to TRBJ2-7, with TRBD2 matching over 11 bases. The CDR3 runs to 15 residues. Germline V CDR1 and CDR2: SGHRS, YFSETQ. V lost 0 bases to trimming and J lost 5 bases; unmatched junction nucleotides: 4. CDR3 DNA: TGCGCCAGCAGCTTGGTTCTAGCGGGAGGCAACGAGCAGTACTTC. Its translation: CASSLVLAGGNEQYF.

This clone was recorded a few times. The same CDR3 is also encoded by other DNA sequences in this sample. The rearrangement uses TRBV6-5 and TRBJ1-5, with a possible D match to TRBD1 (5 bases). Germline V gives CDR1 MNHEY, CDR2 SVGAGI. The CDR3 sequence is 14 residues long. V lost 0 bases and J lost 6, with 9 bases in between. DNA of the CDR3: TGTGCCAGCAGTTACTCGGGGGGGACTCAGCCCCAGCATTTT. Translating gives CASSYSGGTQPQHF.

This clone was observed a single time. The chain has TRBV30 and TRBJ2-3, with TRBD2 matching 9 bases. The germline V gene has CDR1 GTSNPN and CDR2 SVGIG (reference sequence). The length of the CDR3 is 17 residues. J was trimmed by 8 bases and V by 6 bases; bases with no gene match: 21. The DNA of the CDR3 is TGTGCCTGTACACCCGCGACCCCCGGGACTAGCAGTAGTACGCAGTATTTT. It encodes CACTPATPGTSSSTQYF.

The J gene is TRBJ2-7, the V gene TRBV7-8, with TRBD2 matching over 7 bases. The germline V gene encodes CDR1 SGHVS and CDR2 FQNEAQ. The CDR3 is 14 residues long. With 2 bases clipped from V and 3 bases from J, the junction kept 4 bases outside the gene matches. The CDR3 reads CASSLIGTNYEQYF. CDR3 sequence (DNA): TGTGCCAGCAGCTTAATCGGGACTAACTACGAGCAGTACTTC.

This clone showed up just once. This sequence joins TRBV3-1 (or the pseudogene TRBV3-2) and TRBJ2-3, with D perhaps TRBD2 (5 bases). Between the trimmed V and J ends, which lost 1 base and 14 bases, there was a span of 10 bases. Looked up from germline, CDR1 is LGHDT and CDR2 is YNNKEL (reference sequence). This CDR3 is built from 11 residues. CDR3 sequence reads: CASSQGTWLYF. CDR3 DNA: TGTGCCAGCAGCCAAGGGACTTGGCTGTATTTT.

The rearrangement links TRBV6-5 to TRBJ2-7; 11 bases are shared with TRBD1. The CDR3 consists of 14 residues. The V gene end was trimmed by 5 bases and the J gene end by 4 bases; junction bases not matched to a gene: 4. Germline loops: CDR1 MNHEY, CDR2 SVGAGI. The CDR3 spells CASSPGQGAYEQYF. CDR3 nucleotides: TGTGCCAGCAGTCCAGGACAGGGGGCATACGAGCAGTACTTC.

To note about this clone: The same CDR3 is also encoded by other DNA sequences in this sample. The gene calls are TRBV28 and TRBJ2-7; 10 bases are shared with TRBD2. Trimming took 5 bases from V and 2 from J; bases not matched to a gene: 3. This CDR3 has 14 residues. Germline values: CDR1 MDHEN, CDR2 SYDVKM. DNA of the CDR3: TGTGCCAGCAGTATAGCGGGAGGACCCTACGAGCAGTACTTC. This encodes CASSIAGGPYEQYF.